These 8 T cell receptor beta chains share one sample of origin, sequenced in a study of CD8+CD57+ T cells in acquired aplastic anemia. Investigators profiled TCR beta VDJ and CDR3 from genomic DNA template. TCRdb re-analysed the reads in MiXCR, keeping a single row per CDR3 protein. The top ten hold about 20% of the sample, which has a few hundred thousand distinct CDR3 sequences, around 50% seen once. By flow cytometry, patients selected for sequencing had shown an expansion of CD8+CD57+ cells. What was sequenced was sorted CD4+, CD8+, or CD8+CD57+ T cells (not recorded which) from PBMCs. These TCRs come from a human donor with aplastic anemia.

This clonotype was seen repeatedly, ten times or more. V is TRBV7-2 and J is TRBJ2-1, with 8 bases that match TRBD1. J lost 10 bases, V lost 7 bases, and 9 bases had no gene match. The CDR3 totals 13 residues. Germline loops: CDR1 SGHTA, CDR2 FQGNSA. CDR3 DNA: TGTGCCAGCACCAGGGGGCCTCAGCGAGAGCAGTTCTTC. Protein product: CASTRGPQREQFF.

In this sample, this clonotype turned up many times. The J gene is TRBJ1-4, the V gene TRBV2, with 7 bases that match TRBD1. V shed 5 bases and J 7 bases; nucleotides not matched to a gene: 10. Germline CDR1 SNHLY, CDR2 FYNNEI. The CDR3 contains 15 residues. The CDR3: CASSKTGTDGEKLFF. The CDR3 DNA reads TGTGCCAGCAGTAAAACCGGGACAGATGGTGAAAAACTGTTTTTT.

The genes are TRBV9 and TRBJ2-7, with 7 bases fitting TRBD1. This CDR3 has 15 amino acids. Germline V gene lookup returns CDR1 SGDLS and CDR2 YYNGEE. CDR3 sequence (DNA): TGTGCTAGTGCCCCCTCCGGGACAGACTCCTACGAGCAGTACTTC. It encodes CASAPSGTDSYEQYF.

This clonotype was seen at least ten times. V gene TRBV11-2 combines with J gene TRBJ2-7; D is uncertain. V gave up 3 bases and J gave up 4 bases, with 13 bases separating them. CDR1 is SGHAT and CDR2 is FQNNGV in the germline V gene. This CDR3 is 14 amino acids long. The CDR3 DNA follows: TGTGCCAGCAGCTTGGTGCAGGCAAAGTACGAGCAGTACTTC. Translation: CASSLVQAKYEQYF.

This clonotype has at least ten counts. The chain carries TRBV5-4 and TRBJ1-4; possible D gene TRBD1, 6 bases. The germline V gene encodes CDR1 SGHNT and CDR2 YYREEE (reference sequence). V was cut by 0 bases and J by 5 bases, with 20 bases left in between. This CDR3 comprises 18 residues. This CDR3 reads CASSLGGTGTGANEKLFF. The CDR3 DNA sequence: TGTGCCAGCAGCTTGGGAGGGACCGGGACGGGGGCGAATGAAAAACTGTTTTTT.

This clonotype came up a few times. The chain recombines TRBV29-1 with TRBJ1-2; the D is unclear. The germline V gene encodes CDR1 SQVTM and CDR2 ANQGSEA. CDR3 length: 15 amino acids. V was shortened by 2 bases and J by 1 base, with 14 bases between the two germline ends. CDR3 nucleotide sequence: TGCAGCGTTGAACGGCCGGCGGCGCGTAACTATGGCTACACCTTC. It specifies CSVERPAARNYGYTF.

As DNA, the CDR3 is TGCAGTGCTGCCCCTGGGGGAGAAGCTTTCTTT. Amino acids: CSAAPGGEAFF. The gene calls are TRBV20-1 and TRBJ1-1, with D tentatively TRBD1 (5 bases). The CDR3 runs 11 residues. V lost 5 bases and J lost 8, with 12 bases in between. Per the germline V gene, CDR1 is DFQATT and CDR2 is SNEGSKA (reference sequence).

This rearrangement joins TRBV5-5 to TRBJ1-2; unclear D gene. The CDR3 spans 14 residues. V dropped 2 bases and J dropped 0 bases, with 8 bases sitting between them. Germline lookup yields CDR1 SGHKS and CDR2 YYEKEE (reference sequence). The CDR3 loop is CASSLDATNYGYTF. The DNA for the CDR3 is TGTGCCAGCAGCTTAGACGCCACTAACTATGGCTACACCTTC.